This TCR beta chain comes out of a study of OX40 agonist ivuxolimab in advanced cancers. TCRdb keeps only in-frame clones here, not all; method: immunoSEQ multiplex PCR. The sample lists about 67,000 clones, roughly 85% occurring once. The germline V gene has CDR1 SGHTA and CDR2 FQGTGA. V lost 3 bases and J 3 bases, leaving 13 bases between the germline ends. The CDR3 totals 15 residues. This sample comprised CD4+ or CD8+ T cells sorted from blood, obtained in a trial of the OX40 agonist ivuxolimab. The receptor's source is an adult with an advanced solid tumor such as melanoma, head and neck, liver or kidney cancer. The chain carries TRBV7-3 and TRBJ2-3, with D unclear. The CDR3 is CASSLGLGRTDTQYF. CDR3 sequence (DNA): TGTGCCAGCAGCTTGGGCCTAGGAAGGACAGATACGCAGTATTTT.